The rows below give T cell receptor beta chains drawn from one sample of a study of blood T cells in healthy people across ages. TCRdb independently ran MiXCR on the 5' RACE reads; one entry per CDR3 protein. The sample records some 800,000 distinct CDR3 sequences, approximately 48% being singletons. The sequenced material came from blood. All receptors come from a man aged 60-69 years in good health. Both conserved end residues are part of each CDR3. The D gene is left open where the match is weak. A clone size is listed for some rows: how often the clone was seen (once, few, many), or a class if it is expanded.

V	D	size	J	CDR3	DNA
TRBV6-4	.	few	TRBJ1-4	CASSDSTVSTNEKLFF	TGTGCCAGCAGTGACTCGACAGTTTCAACTAATGAAAAACTGTTTTTT
TRBV2	.	many	TRBJ2-7	CASKGGGSYEQYF	TGTGCCAGCAAGGGGGGGGGCTCCTACGAGCAGTACTTC
TRBV6-5	TRBD1	.	TRBJ2-3	CASSYVSGGLDTQYF	TGTGCCAGCAGTTACGTCTCAGGGGGCTTAGATACGCAGTATTTT
TRBV7-2	TRBD2	few	TRBJ2-7	CASSLVASGRSYEQYF	TGTGCCAGCAGCTTAGTTGCTAGCGGGCGTTCCTACGAGCAGTACTTC
TRBV27	.	.	TRBJ2-7	CASSLYPGPYEQYF	TGTGCCAGCAGTTTATACCCAGGACCCTACGAGCAGTACTTC
TRBV12-3/TRBV12-4	.	.	TRBJ2-3	CASTTTDTQYF	TGTGCTAGCACCACCACAGATACGCAGTATTTT
TRBV20-1	.	.	TRBJ1-5	CSAGGQGTQPQHF	TGCAGTGCGGGGGGCCAGGGGACTCAGCCCCAGCATTTT
TRBV10-3	TRBD2	.	TRBJ2-7	CAIRSSGGASYNEQYF	TGTGCCATCAGATCGAGCGGGGGGGCGTCCTACAATGAGCAGTACTTC
TRBV27	TRBD2	many	TRBJ2-5	CASSLSGGWQETQYF	TGTGCCAGCAGTTTATCGGGAGGGTGGCAAGAGACCCAGTACTTC
TRBV3-1	TRBD2	few	TRBJ2-2	CASSQLLATGTGELFF	TGTGCCAGCAGCCAATTACTAGCGACGGGCACCGGGGAGCTGTTTTTT
TRBV20-1	TRBD1	few	TRBJ2-7	CSGRTGGGEQYF	TGCAGTGGCCGTACAGGGGGCGGCGAGCAGTACTTC
TRBV6-2/TRBV6-3	TRBD2	.	TRBJ2-3	CASSRPPSGGAQDTQYF	TGTGCCAGCAGTCGCCCTCCTAGCGGGGGGGCCCAAGATACGCAGTATTTT
TRBV6-2/TRBV6-3	.	few	TRBJ2-7	CASSWGRGAYEQYF	TGTGCCAGCAGTTGGGGCCGCGGGGCCTACGAGCAGTACTTC
TRBV5-8	.	.	TRBJ1-1	CASREGDTEAFF	TGTGCCAGCAGGGAGGGGGACACTGAAGCTTTCTTT
TRBV5-1	.	.	TRBJ2-3	CASYRDGLTDTQYF	TGCGCCAGCTACCGAGACGGGCTCACAGATACGCAGTATTTT
TRBV29-1	.	.	TRBJ2-3	CSVDPYLTDTQYF	TGCAGCGTTGATCCTTACCTCACAGATACGCAGTATTTT
TRBV5-6	TRBD1	few	TRBJ1-2	CASSSSHRGTYGYTF	TGTGCCAGCAGCTCGAGTCACAGGGGGACCTATGGCTACACCTTC
TRBV11-3	.	.	TRBJ2-7	CASSSYLRGRHEQYF	TGTGCCAGCAGCTCGTATCTCCGGGGCCGCCACGAGCAGTACTTC
TRBV24-1	.	few	TRBJ2-1	CATGRSNEQFF	TGTGCCACAGGCAGGTCCAATGAGCAGTTCTTC
TRBV18	TRBD1	.	TRBJ1-4	CASSPGTGDEKLFF	TGTGCCAGCTCACCCGGGACAGGGGATGAAAAACTGTTTTTT
TRBV15	.	.	TRBJ2-1	CATSGNLGPYNEQFF	TGTGCCACCAGCGGTAACCTAGGGCCCTACAATGAGCAGTTCTTC
TRBV20-1	.	many	TRBJ2-1	CSAREFKFEQFF	TGCAGTGCTAGAGAATTTAAATTCGAGCAGTTCTTC
TRBV20-1	.	.	TRBJ1-2	CSATTLNDREDYGYTF	TGCAGTGCTACGACCCTGAATGACAGAGAAGACTATGGCTACACCTTC
TRBV20-1	.	few	TRBJ2-1	CSARGGGGMELEQFF	TGCAGTGCTAGAGGCGGAGGAGGGATGGAATTGGAGCAGTTCTTC
TRBV5-1	TRBD1	many	TRBJ2-1	CASSLRQGRLVNEQFF	TGCGCCAGCAGCCTCAGACAGGGAAGGCTGGTGAATGAGCAGTTCTTC
TRBV27	.	few	TRBJ1-2	CASSWGSDYGYTF	TGTGCCAGCAGTTGGGGCAGCGACTATGGCTACACCTTC
TRBV20-1	TRBD1	.	TRBJ1-2	CSARDGQGVLYGYTF	TGCAGTGCTAGAGATGGACAGGGCGTCTTATATGGCTACACCTTC
TRBV4-3	TRBD1	.	TRBJ2-2	CASSQEAGTVNTGELFF	TGCGCCAGCAGCCAAGAAGCCGGGACAGTCAACACCGGGGAGCTGTTTTTT
TRBV5-1	.	once	TRBJ1-1	CASSLVEGGEAFF	TGCGCCAGCAGCTTGGTAGAAGGAGGGGAAGCTTTCTTT
TRBV20-1	.	many	TRBJ1-5	CSARDPRYSNQPQHF	TGCAGTGCTAGAGATCCCAGGTATAGCAATCAGCCCCAGCATTTT
TRBV6-2/TRBV6-3	TRBD1	.	TRBJ2-4	CASSDPDRSSGQYF	TGTGCCAGCAGTGACCCGGACAGGAGCTCGGGACAGTACTTC
TRBV6-2/TRBV6-3	.	.	TRBJ1-6	CASSDGLALHF	TGTGCCAGCAGTGACGGTTTGGCCCTCCACTTT
TRBV29-1	.	many	TRBJ2-5	CSTLSGGVEYF	TGCAGCACACTTTCAGGAGGGGTGGAGTACTTC
TRBV15	TRBD1	.	TRBJ1-2	CATSRGGTAYGYTF	TGTGCCACCAGCAGAGGAGGGACAGCCTATGGCTACACCTTC
TRBV6-2/TRBV6-3	.	.	TRBJ2-5	CASSGHLQETQYF	TGTGCCAGCAGTGGACATCTCCAAGAGACCCAGTACTTC
TRBV5-1	TRBD1	.	TRBJ1-1	CASASTGGVTEAFF	TGCGCCAGCGCCTCCACAGGGGGCGTTACTGAAGCTTTCTTT
TRBV7-2	TRBD1	.	TRBJ1-6	CAGSKGTGLDSPLHF	TGTGCCGGCAGCAAGGGGACAGGGCTGGATTCACCCCTCCACTTT
TRBV6-1	.	many	TRBJ2-1	CASSPIGVGEQFF	TGTGCCAGCAGTCCTATAGGGGTGGGTGAGCAGTTCTTC
TRBV5-1	.	.	TRBJ2-4	CASSSRERMDEQYF	TGCGCCAGCTCCTCCCGGGAAAGAATGGATGAGCAGTACTTC
TRBV7-9	.	.	TRBJ2-7	CPVAQGTYEQYF	TGTCCCGTAGCTCAGGGCACCTACGAGCAGTACTTC
TRBV5-6	TRBD2	.	TRBJ2-1	CTSSGGPGDEQFF	TGTACCAGCAGCGGGGGGCCCGGGGATGAGCAGTTCTTC
TRBV20-1	.	few	TRBJ2-1	CSAPHSLNEQFF	TGCAGTGCTCCTCATTCTCTCAATGAGCAGTTCTTC
TRBV7-2	.	.	TRBJ1-2	CASSFKGDVGGYTF	TGTGCCAGCAGCTTCAAGGGGGATGTGGGAGGCTACACCTTC
TRBV20-1	.	.	TRBJ1-1	CSARDTNGAVNTEAFF	TGCAGTGCTAGAGATACTAATGGGGCGGTGAACACTGAAGCTTTCTTT
TRBV6-2/TRBV6-3	.	.	TRBJ2-1	CASSTMDNEQFF	TGTGCCAGCAGTACCATGGACAATGAGCAGTTCTTC
TRBV4-2	TRBD1	few	TRBJ2-1	CASSQGDRNSNEQFF	TGTGCCAGCAGCCAAGGGGACAGGAATTCCAATGAGCAGTTCTTC
TRBV4-1	.	.	TRBJ2-7	CASSQDGQSYEQYF	TGCGCCAGCAGCCAGGACGGACAGTCCTACGAGCAGTACTTC
TRBV29-1	TRBD2	many	TRBJ2-7	CSVARGDEQYF	TGCAGCGTTGCGCGGGGGGACGAGCAGTACTTC
TRBV6-2/TRBV6-3	.	.	TRBJ2-5	CASALLQETQYF	TGTGCCAGCGCCCTCCTACAAGAGACCCAGTACTTC
TRBV6-2/TRBV6-3	TRBD1	.	TRBJ1-2	CASSPGTGANTF	TGTGCCAGCAGTCCGGGGACAGGAGCGAACACCTTC
TRBV11-1	TRBD1	many	TRBJ2-1	CASSLGTGINNEQFF	TGTGCCAGCAGCTTAGGGACAGGGATTAACAATGAGCAGTTCTTC
TRBV29-1	TRBD1	many	TRBJ2-7	CSAETDRVPYEQYF	TGCAGCGCGGAAACGGACAGGGTGCCCTACGAGCAGTACTTC
TRBV11-2	TRBD2	.	TRBJ2-1	CASSLVGSGRSTYNEQFF	TGTGCCAGCAGCTTAGTGGGTAGCGGGAGGTCCACCTACAATGAGCAGTTCTTC
TRBV5-1	TRBD1	.	TRBJ1-2	CASSLGQGTSYTF	TGCGCCAGCAGCCTGGGACAGGGGACGAGCTACACCTTC